A single sample gave rise to the 7 T cell receptor beta chains below, sequenced in a study of neoadjuvant anti-PD-1 for oral cavity cancer (dated by TCRdb to the early 2020s). Libraries were made using the immunoSEQ multiplex PCR assay. The immuneACCESS repertoire file appears here via TCRdb, limited to in-frame rearrangements. These files lack a portion of the clones; in checked studies, under half of the deficit traces to unresolved V genes, and the cause of the others is not known. The sample table holds tens of thousands of clones, of which about 26% were seen once. The ten largest clonotypes hold about a sixth of the sample. The time point label on this specimen signifies: after neoadjuvant nivolumab, at surgical resection. Source: tumor tissue, taken after nivolumab (anti-PD-1) treatment. These receptor sequences come from a person between 40 and 79 years old with oral cavity squamous cell carcinoma.

This clone has just a few counts. The chain has TRBV9 and TRBJ1-4; D might be TRBD1 (5 bases). Trimming cost V 3 bases and J 7 bases, with 16 bases left between them. From germline, CDR1 is SGDLS and CDR2 YYNGEE. The CDR3 extends over 15 amino acids. CDR3 sequence reads: CASSGKDTRGEKLFF. The CDR3 region has the DNA TGTGCCAGCAGCGGAAAGGACACAAGAGGTGAAAAACTGTTTTTT.

The chain is built from TRBV9 and TRBJ2-6, with D possibly being TRBD1 or TRBD2 (5 bases each). CDR1 is SGDLS and CDR2 is YYNGEE in the germline V gene. This CDR3 has 15 amino acids. Trimming shortened V by 0 bases and J by 2 bases, and 6 bases separated the two germline ends. CDR3 DNA sequence: TGTGCCAGCAGCGTAGGAGGGGCTGGGGCCAACGTCCTGACTTTC. Its protein is CASSVGGAGANVLTF.

CDR3 sequence (DNA): TGTGCCAGCAGTCCCGACGGCTACTCCTACAATGAGCAGTTCTTC. It encodes CASSPDGYSYNEQFF. The V and J genes are TRBV7-3 and TRBJ2-1; no clear D gene. CDR1 SGHTA and CDR2 FQGTGA come from the germline V gene. The CDR3 sequence is 15 residues long. V lost 6 bases to trimming and J lost 0 bases, with 12 bases between them.

The V and J genes are TRBV10-1 and TRBJ2-3, with D tentatively TRBD2 (5 bases). The CDR3 sequence is 15 residues long. The germline V and J ends were trimmed by 0 bases and 4 bases, with 11 bases remaining between them. Germline loops: CDR1 WNHNN, CDR2 SYGVQD (reference sequence). CDR3 sequence: CASSESGVLADTQYF. The CDR3 DNA is TGCGCCAGCAGTGAGTCGGGAGTTTTAGCAGATACGCAGTATTTT.

The chain joins TRBV6-6 to TRBJ2-1; the match to TRBD1 covers 8 bases. The CDR3 consists of 15 residues. Germline lookup yields CDR1 MNHNY and CDR2 SVGAGI (reference sequence). J gave up 3 bases and V 5 bases, and 6 bases lay outside the gene matches. The CDR3 bases are TGTGCCAGCAGTCCTGGACAGGGAGGCTACAATGAGCAGTTCTTC. Translated, it gives CASSPGQGGYNEQFF.

This clone was seen ten or more times. The chain has TRBV27 and TRBJ1-2; weak D call: TRBD1 (6 bases). The CDR3 totals 14 residues. Trimming pared 2 bases from V and 3 bases from J, leaving 10 bases between. Germline V gives CDR1 MNHEY, CDR2 SMNVEV (reference sequence). This CDR3 is CASSLHHRDYGYTF. CDR3 DNA: TGTGCCAGCAGTTTACACCACAGGGACTATGGCTACACCTTC.

By share of the sample, this clone is medium-sized. The same CDR3 arises from other DNA sequences in this sample as well. The chain is built from TRBV18 and TRBJ1-2; D possibly corresponds to TRBD1 (5 bases). The CDR3 runs 14 residues. V was cut by 0 bases and J by 5 bases, with 10 bases left in between. Germline lookup yields CDR1 KGHSH and CDR2 LQKENI. The CDR3 nucleotides are TGTGCCAGCTCACCACCGACAGAATCTTATGGCTACACCTTC. Protein product: CASSPPTESYGYTF.